A single T cell receptor (beta chain) is shown here with its context. Profiling relied on immunoSEQ multiplex PCR, and the TCRdb table lists in-frame clones only, not all of them. The data show millions of clones, approximately 94% seen once. The CDR3 is 13 residues long. V gave up 7 bases and J gave up 5 bases; unmatched junction bases: 7. Germline V gene lookup returns CDR1 MDHEN and CDR2 SYDVKM. This specimen comes from a study of shared clonotypes between healthy human individuals. The TCR sequence derives from a man aged 18 to 29 in good health. The sequenced sample was naive CD4+ T cells sorted from blood. Subset meaning: CD45RA+ positively selected. The V gene is TRBV28, the J gene TRBJ2-7; 8 nucleotides match TRBD1. The chain's CDR3 is CASTDRGRDEQYF. CDR3 coding DNA: TGTGCCAGCACCGACAGGGGAAGGGACGAGCAGTACTTC. Complete variable domain (other parts from reference TRBV28 and TRBJ2-7): DVKVTQSSRYLVKRTGEKVFLECVQDMDHENMFWYRQDPGLGLRLIYFSYDVKMKEKGDIPEGYSVSREKKERFSLILESASTNQTSMYLCASTDRGRDEQYFGPGTRLTVT.